What follows are 13 T cell receptor beta chains derived from one specimen sequenced in a study of T cells in Graves' hyperthyroidism and ophthalmopathy. RNA transcripts served as the template for amplifying TCR beta CDR3 regions. The HTBI primer set was used in a first-round RT-PCR of the TCR CDR3. Via MiXCR, TCRdb re-called the multiplex PCR reads, giving one row per CDR3 protein. The table shows 80,000 to 100,000 distinct CDR3 sequences, with 35% to 50% occurring only once. Sequenced input: peripheral blood or thyroid tissue (not recorded which). The source of these receptors is a woman aged 30 to 39 with Graves' hyperthyroidism.

This clonotype was seen many times. J is TRBJ1-2 and V is TRBV6-6; 7 nucleotides agree with TRBD1. Germline CDR1 reads MNHNY; CDR2 reads SVGAGI (reference sequence). The CDR3 is 11 residues long. V shed 6 bases and J 7 bases; nucleotides not matched to a gene: 2. This CDR3 reads CASRTGVGYTF. The CDR3 coding sequence is TGTGCCAGCAGAACAGGGGTTGGCTACACCTTC.

V usage is TRBV30 and J usage is TRBJ1-1; maybe TRBD1 (6 bases). V gave up 5 bases and J gave up 4 bases, with 14 bases separating them. From germline, CDR1 is GTSNPN and CDR2 SVGIG (reference sequence). CDR3 length equals 13 residues. The CDR3 DNA is TGTGCCTGGGGCAGGGGTCGGAGCACTGAAGCTTTCTTT. This sequence encodes CAWGRGRSTEAFF. The whole variable domain, filled in from reference TRBV30 and TRBJ1-1, reads SQTIHQWPATLVQPVGSPLSLECTVEGTSNPNLYWYRQAAGRGLQLLFYSVGIGQISSEVPQNLSASRPQDRQFILSSKKLLLSDSGFYLCAWGRGRSTEAFFGQGTRLTVV.

There are many counts of this clonotype. The chain recombines TRBV7-6 with TRBJ1-5; the match to TRBD1 covers 8 bases. Trimming at V came to 4 bases and at J to 4 bases, leaving 9 bases not matched to a gene. CDR1 is SGHVS, CDR2 FNYEAQ, per germline. The CDR3 has 16 residues. The CDR3 region is CASSSRTGGMNQPQHF. The CDR3 DNA reads as TGTGCCAGCAGCTCTAGAACAGGGGGGATGAATCAGCCCCAGCATTTT.

This clonotype was seen at least ten times. This chain uses TRBV3-1 with TRBJ1-5; 7 nucleotides match TRBD1. J gave up 9 bases and V 4 bases, and 6 bases lay outside the gene matches. CDR1 LGHDT and CDR2 YNNKEL come from the germline V gene (reference sequence). This CDR3 is 13 amino acids long. CDR3 residues: CASSRQGNSPQHF. CDR3 nucleotides: TGTGCCAGCAGCCGACAGGGAAATTCGCCCCAGCATTTT.

This clonotype was observed at least ten times. The rearrangement joins TRBV7-9 to TRBJ1-1; 8 positions agree with TRBD1. The length of the CDR3 is 16 residues. V trimming: 3 bases; J trimming: 0 bases; junction bases outside the gene matches: 6. Germline V gene lookup returns CDR1 SEHNR and CDR2 FQNEAQ (reference sequence). The CDR3 nucleotides are TGTGCCAGCAGCTTGGACAGGGCGTACATGAACACTGAAGCTTTCTTT. It codes for CASSLDRAYMNTEAFF.

This clonotype has at least ten counts. This chain connects TRBV4-1 to TRBJ2-5; D gene ambiguous. The CDR3 has 19 amino acids. Germline lookup yields CDR1 MGHRA and CDR2 YSYEKL. Trimming shortened V by 0 bases and J by 3 bases, and 23 bases separated the two germline ends. The CDR3 reads CASSQDHVTSNVPKETQYF. The CDR3 region has the DNA TGCGCCAGCAGCCAAGATCATGTGACATCCAACGTCCCAAAAGAGACCCAGTACTTC.

The V and J genes are TRBV28 and TRBJ1-1; D is possibly TRBD1 (5 bases). V lost 5 bases to trimming and J lost 1 base, with 14 bases between them. Germline CDR1 MDHEN, CDR2 SYDVKM. The CDR3 is 15 amino acids. CDR3 region: CASSAPGRPNTEAFF. CDR3 sequence (DNA): TGTGCCAGCAGTGCTCCGGGACGCCCGAACACTGAAGCTTTCTTT.

Many counts were recorded for this clonotype. The CDR3 sequence is CASSLVEGYSNQPQHF. In DNA, the CDR3 is TGTGCCAGCAGTTTAGTTGAGGGATACAGCAATCAGCCCCAGCATTTT. The rearrangement uses TRBV28 and TRBJ1-5, with no clear D. CDR1 is MDHEN and CDR2 is SYDVKM in the germline V gene. The CDR3 contains 16 residues. Trimming took 2 bases from V and 1 from J, leaving 12 bases between them.

V and J are TRBV7-9 and TRBJ2-7, with D perhaps matching TRBD2 (7 bases). Germline V gene data show CDR1 as SEHNR and CDR2 as FQNEAQ (reference sequence). The CDR3 runs 15 residues. V was clipped by 1 base and J by 3 bases, with 13 bases between them. CDR3 amino acids: CASSLGGGGNYEQYF. The CDR3, as DNA: TGTGCCAGCAGCTTAGGCGGGGGCGGGAACTACGAGCAGTACTTC.

This clonotype was counted many times. The chain joins TRBV20-1 to TRBJ2-7, with 7 bases matching TRBD1. Germline lookup yields CDR1 DFQATT and CDR2 SNEGSKA (reference sequence). CDR3 size: 12 residues. V gave up 5 bases and J gave up 3 bases; unmatched junction bases: 4. CDR3: CSASGTVYEQYF. CDR3 nucleotides: TGCAGTGCTTCCGGGACAGTCTACGAGCAGTACTTC.

This clonotype has at least ten counts. This chain connects TRBV7-2 to TRBJ2-6; D gene unclear. The V and J ends lost 0 bases and 2 bases respectively, with 2 bases between them. The CDR3 consists of 14 residues. CDR1 and CDR2 (germline): SGHTA, FQGNSA. CDR3 coding DNA: TGTGCCAGCAGCTTAGCGGCTGGGGCCAACGTCCTGACTTTC. This translates into CASSLAAGANVLTF.

This rearrangement joins TRBV28 to TRBJ2-7; maybe TRBD1 (6 bases). The length of the CDR3 is 14 residues. V was trimmed by 11 bases and J by 4 bases, leaving 21 bases between them. From germline, CDR1 is MDHEN and CDR2 SYDVKM. CDR3 residues: CAAGGGQGSYEQYF. The CDR3 DNA reads as TGTGCCGCCGGTGGGGGCCAGGGAAGTTACGAGCAGTACTTC.

The V gene is TRBV5-1, the J gene TRBJ1-1, with a tentative D call TRBD1 (5 bases). Germline V lookup: CDR1 SGHRS, CDR2 YFSETQ. Trimming removed 4 bases at V and 10 bases at J, with 17 bases between. The CDR3 extends over 13 amino acids. The CDR3: CASSKDDSWAAFF. The CDR3 DNA is TGCGCCAGCAGCAAGGACGACAGTTGGGCAGCTTTCTTT.